A single sample is the source of the 9 T cell receptor beta chains below, sequenced in a study of blood T cell repertoires in COVID-19. Only in-frame clones appear in the TCRdb table, and some are missing; sequencing was by immunoSEQ multiplex PCR. The sample contains 350,000 to 500,000 clones, about 87% of which appear only once. Specimen: peripheral blood. The receptors were sampled from a young man with COVID-19, enrolled during active disease.

J is TRBJ2-1 and V is TRBV6-4, with 7 bases matching TRBD2. This CDR3 is 13 amino acids long. Germline V gene data show CDR1 as MRHNA and CDR2 as SNTAGT. V gave up 2 bases and J gave up 12 bases; unmatched junction bases: 7. In DNA, the CDR3 is TGTGCCAGCAGTGACCGCCCGGCGGGGGTGCAGTTCTTC. Protein product: CASSDRPAGVQFF.

The rearrangement uses TRBV27 and TRBJ2-1, with 11 bases lining up with TRBD2. J lost 5 bases, V lost 2 bases, and 2 bases had no gene match. Germline V gene sequence: CDR1 MNHEY, CDR2 SMNVEV (reference sequence). The CDR3 totals 15 residues. The CDR3 DNA follows: TGTGCCAGCAGTTTAGTAGCGGGAGGGGACAATGAGCAGTTCTTC. It yields the protein CASSLVAGGDNEQFF.

This clone appeared once. The rearrangement uses TRBV14 and TRBJ2-7, with 8 bases lining up with TRBD1. This CDR3 is 15 amino acids long. Germline CDR1 SGHDN, CDR2 FVKESK. V was clipped by 4 bases and J by 0 bases; unmatched bases: 5. Here the CDR3 reads CASSPGQGSSYEQYF. For the CDR3, the DNA is TGTGCCAGCAGCCCAGGACAGGGAAGCTCCTACGAGCAGTACTTC.

The rearrangement joins TRBV9 to TRBJ1-5, with D possibly matching TRBD1 (6 bases). The CDR3 is made up of 15 amino acids. CDR1 is SGDLS and CDR2 is YYNGEE in the germline V gene. Trimming removed 3 bases at V and 5 bases at J, with 15 bases between. CDR3 region: CASSAAGAGDQPQHF. In DNA form, the CDR3 reads TGTGCCAGCAGCGCTGCAGGGGCGGGTGATCAGCCCCAGCATTTT.

The chain couples TRBV2 to TRBJ2-2; 7 bases fit TRBD1. CDR3 length equals 13 residues. CDR1 is SNHLY, CDR2 FYNNEI, per germline. Trimming removed 7 bases from V and 6 bases from J; junction bases left unmatched: 5. The CDR3 nucleotides read TGTGCCAGCAAGAAACAGGGGCCCGGGGAGCTGTTTTTT. It codes for CASKKQGPGELFF. The entire variable domain, with the rest obtained from reference TRBV2 and TRBJ2-2, is as follows: EPEVTQTPSHQVTQMGQEVILRCVPISNHLYFYWYRQILGQKVEFLVSFYNNEISEKSEIFDDQFSVERPDGSNFTLKIRSTKLEDSAMYFCASKKQGPGELFFGEGSRLTVL.

The rearrangement uses TRBV5-4 and TRBJ2-2; D ambiguous. Per germline, CDR1 SGHNT and CDR2 YYREEE (reference sequence). Trimming removed 1 base from V and 6 bases from J, with 13 bases in between. There are 15 residues in the CDR3. CDR3 bases: TGTGCCAGCAGCTTGTTCCTGGGTAGCCCCGGGGAGCTGTTTTTT. Amino acid sequence: CASSLFLGSPGELFF.

V gene TRBV5-1 combines with J gene TRBJ2-3; possibly TRBD2 for D (6 bases). CDR1 and CDR2 (germline): SGHRS, YFSETQ. V lost 2 bases and J 7 bases, leaving 11 bases between the germline ends. There are 13 residues in the CDR3. The CDR3 is CASSFGTSYTQYF. CDR3 bases: TGCGCCAGCAGCTTTGGGACTTCATATACGCAGTATTTT.

As DNA, the CDR3 is TGTGCCAGCAGTTATGCGACAGGGTTCGAGCAGTACTTC. Translated: CASSYATGFEQYF. This sequence joins TRBV6-6 and TRBJ2-7, with 7 positions matching TRBD1. CDR3 length equals 13 residues. Trimming at V came to 3 bases and at J to 6 bases, leaving 5 bases not matched to a gene. Germline V gene lookup returns CDR1 MNHNY and CDR2 SVGAGI (reference sequence).

This clone occurred many times. Other DNA sequences of this sample code for an identical CDR3. The chain employs TRBV29-1 and TRBJ1-4; D unresolved. Germline CDR1 is SQVTM and CDR2 is ANQGSEA. Trimming cost V 1 base and J 4 bases, with 7 bases left between them. CDR3 length equals 13 residues. CDR3 amino acids: CSVEVSGNEKLFF. CDR3 DNA: TGCAGCGTTGAAGTATCCGGTAATGAAAAACTGTTTTTT.